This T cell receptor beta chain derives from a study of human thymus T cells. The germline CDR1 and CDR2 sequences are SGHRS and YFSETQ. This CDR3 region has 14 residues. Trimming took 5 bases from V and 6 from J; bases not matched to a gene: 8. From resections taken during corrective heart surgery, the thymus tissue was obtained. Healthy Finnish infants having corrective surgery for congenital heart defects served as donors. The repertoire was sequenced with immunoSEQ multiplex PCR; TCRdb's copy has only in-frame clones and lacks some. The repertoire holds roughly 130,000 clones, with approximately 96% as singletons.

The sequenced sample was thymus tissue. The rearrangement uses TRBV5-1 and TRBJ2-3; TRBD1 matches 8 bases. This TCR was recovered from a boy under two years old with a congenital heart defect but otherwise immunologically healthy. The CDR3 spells CASSLQGAGDTQYF. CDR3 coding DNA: TGCGCCAGCAGTTTGCAGGGGGCAGGGGATACGCAGTATTTT.